Listed below are T cell receptor beta chains from one sample, sequenced in a study of T cell responses to AZD1222 COVID-19 vaccine. Some clones are missing from TCRdb's copy, which holds only in-frame ones; the method was immunoSEQ multiplex PCR. The table includes roughly 150,000 clones, roughly 92% detected once. The sample in question was peripheral blood, obtained on day 0 of AZD1222 vaccination. All receptors derive from an adult in good health. CDR3s include the opening cysteine and the closing phenylalanine or tryptophan. The order of the fields is J gene, V gene, CDR3 protein.

J: TRBJ2-3
V: TRBV5-4
CDR3: CASSIPRGGAITDTQYF

J: TRBJ1-5
V: TRBV4-1
CDR3: CASSLSRPGPQHF

J: TRBJ1-3
V: TRBV7-9
CDR3: CASSAGTDSGNTIYF

J: TRBJ1-2
V: TRBV4-1
CDR3: CASTNAERGARYGYTF

J: TRBJ2-7
V: TRBV27
CDR3: CASSPGLATYEQYF

J: TRBJ2-3
V: TRBV28
CDR3: CASSFPRLDRGVTDTQYF

J: TRBJ1-1
V: TRBV12-3/TRBV12-4
CDR3: CASSFNLGGEAFF

J: TRBJ1-4
V: TRBV7-2
CDR3: CASSLDGSEKLFF

J: TRBJ1-4
V: TRBV25-1
CDR3: CASSRGGNEKLFF

J: TRBJ1-1
V: TRBV5-6
CDR3: CASSLGTLLTRAFF

J: TRBJ1-2
V: TRBV7-6
CDR3: CASRGVRSAAIGDYGYTF

J: TRBJ2-5
V: TRBV19
CDR3: CASRPTGQRETQYF

J: TRBJ1-2
V: TRBV12-3/TRBV12-4
CDR3: CASSLSPDYGYTF

J: TRBJ2-3
V: TRBV5-8
CDR3: CASSWGTADTQYF

J: TRBJ2-7
V: TRBV7-2
CDR3: CASSLFGTGTYEQYF

J: TRBJ2-3
V: TRBV28
CDR3: CASSSVLESTDTQYF

J: TRBJ1-6
V: TRBV7-8
CDR3: CASSALGAGSYNSPLHF

J: TRBJ1-1
V: TRBV28
CDR3: CASSFVRAQGHTEAFF

J: TRBJ2-3
V: TRBV5-1
CDR3: CASSFLAGSSTDTQYF

J: TRBJ2-7
V: TRBV6-5
CDR3: CASQGNAYEQYF

J: TRBJ1-2
V: TRBV7-2
CDR3: CASSTRPDYGYTF

J: TRBJ1-5
V: TRBV30
CDR3: CAWSLGQLNQPQHF

J: TRBJ2-1
V: TRBV28
CDR3: CASSLNRASGSLLADNEQFF

J: TRBJ2-1
V: TRBV14
CDR3: CASSQNPAWRGPLSDSYNEQFF

J: TRBJ2-7
V: TRBV24-1
CDR3: CATSDHSGRGEQYF

J: TRBJ2-3
V: TRBV6-4
CDR3: CASSDGQGADTQYF

J: TRBJ1-2
V: TRBV5-4
CDR3: CASSLGDTNYGYTF

J: TRBJ2-7
V: TRBV5-6
CDR3: CASSLEGDLYEQYF

J: TRBJ2-3
V: TRBV5-4
CDR3: CASSPGGESGTDTQYF

J: TRBJ2-7
V: TRBV30
CDR3: CAWMKPGTGGEQYF

J: TRBJ1-2
V: TRBV6-5
CDR3: CASSYSWERGYTF

J: TRBJ1-5
V: TRBV11-2
CDR3: CASSYQSNQPQHF

J: TRBJ1-2
V: TRBV14
CDR3: CASSQAGEGLFYGYTF

J: TRBJ2-1
V: TRBV4-2
CDR3: CASSPGLLQNEQFF

J: TRBJ1-1
V: TRBV11-2
CDR3: CASSLEIHTEAFF

J: TRBJ1-4
V: TRBV4-1
CDR3: CASSQLRVRQGGKEKLFF

J: TRBJ1-5
V: TRBV2
CDR3: CASSQTGERNQPQHF

J: TRBJ2-7
V: TRBV5-6
CDR3: CASSSLGVEQYF

J: TRBJ2-7
V: TRBV7-2
CDR3: CASSLAGGPRGEQYF

J: TRBJ2-3
V: TRBV12-3/TRBV12-4
CDR3: CASSLTDTQYF

J: TRBJ1-4
V: TRBV7-9
CDR3: CASHDDEKLFF

J: TRBJ1-5
V: TRBV10-3
CDR3: CAISESIPGQGNQPQHF

J: TRBJ1-1
V: TRBV27
CDR3: CASSEAALGGDRREAFF

J: TRBJ2-1
V: TRBV28
CDR3: CASSFRDRYNEQFF

J: TRBJ2-5
V: TRBV2
CDR3: CASSEKGPGEGPETQYF

J: TRBJ1-5
V: TRBV6-9
CDR3: CASSQYRGRPYHQPQHF

J: TRBJ1-5
V: TRBV19
CDR3: CASKNREYQPQHF

J: TRBJ2-2
V: TRBV27
CDR3: CASSLRQRAGELFF

J: TRBJ2-5
V: TRBV7-9
CDR3: CASSSYPLGSGETQYF

J: TRBJ1-2
V: TRBV11-2
CDR3: CASSPDTLYGYTF

J: TRBJ1-2
V: TRBV5-1
CDR3: CASSSGTPNYGYTF